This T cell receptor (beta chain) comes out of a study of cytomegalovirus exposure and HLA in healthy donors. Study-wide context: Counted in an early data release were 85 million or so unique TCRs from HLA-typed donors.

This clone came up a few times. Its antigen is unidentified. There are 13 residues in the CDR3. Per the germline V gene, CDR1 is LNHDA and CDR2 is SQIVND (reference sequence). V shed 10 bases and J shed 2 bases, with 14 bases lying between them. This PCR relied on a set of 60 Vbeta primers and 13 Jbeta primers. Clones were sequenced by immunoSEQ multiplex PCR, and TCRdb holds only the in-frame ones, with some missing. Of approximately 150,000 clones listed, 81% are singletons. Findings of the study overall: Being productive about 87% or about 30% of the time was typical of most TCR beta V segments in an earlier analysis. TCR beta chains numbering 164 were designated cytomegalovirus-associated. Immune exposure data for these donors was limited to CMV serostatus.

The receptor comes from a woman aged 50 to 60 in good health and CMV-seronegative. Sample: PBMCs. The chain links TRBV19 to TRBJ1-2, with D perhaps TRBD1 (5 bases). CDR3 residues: CATRDSLNYGYTF. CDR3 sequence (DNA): TGTGCCACCCGGGACTCACTAAACTATGGCTACACCTTC.